This TCR beta chain comes out of a study of blood T cell repertoires in COVID-19. In the study overall: Both acute and convalescent COVID-19 samples were obtained from the United States, Italy and Spain. T cells, B-cell-depleted T cells, or PBMCs supplied cDNA or gDNA.

Original data processing: How many nucleated cells were present was estimated from reference gene primer amplification. Sequencing was performed with immunoSEQ multiplex PCR; in TCRdb, only in-frame clones are kept and a portion is missing. D and trimming were read from the DNA, whereas the V and J calls and clone size are those reported in that table. The sample holds about 200,000 clones, approximately 85% seen once. Germline V gene lookup returns CDR1 MNHEY and CDR2 SMNVEV (reference sequence). This CDR3 comprises 18 residues. After removal of 5 bases from V and 6 bases from J, the junction contained 16 bases not matched to a gene. Seattle's enrolled individuals joined amid active infection and were then monitored longitudinally.

The sequence was collected from a woman in her seventies with COVID-19, enrolled during active disease. Sequencing was carried out using peripheral blood. J is TRBJ1-6 and V is TRBV27, with TRBD1 identical over 7 bases. This CDR3 reads CASSQRRTGNRINSPLHF. CDR3 in DNA: TGTGCCAGCAGTCAGCGAAGGACAGGAAATCGGATTAATTCACCCCTCCACTTT.